Presented here are 14 T cell receptor beta chains from one specimen sequenced in a study of CD8 T cells in Susac syndrome. A quantity of about 0.5 to 1 ug RNA underwent reverse transcription using random hexamers. MiXCR, run by TCRdb on the immunoSEQ multiplex PCR reads, gives a single entry per CDR3 protein. The repertoire consists of roughly 150,000 distinct CDR3 sequences, with over 85% occurring once and the leading ten covering more than 0.13%. What was sequenced was CD4+ T cells from PBMCs. The source of these receptors is a human donor in good health.

The J gene is TRBJ2-7, the V gene TRBV3-1; 10 bases agree with TRBD2. Germline trimming cut 5 bases from V and 7 bases from J; bases unmatched to any gene: 8. CDR1 is LGHDT and CDR2 is YNNKEL in the germline V gene (reference sequence). The CDR3 has 14 residues. The CDR3, as DNA: TGTGCCAGCAGCTTCAGCGGGGGGGCCCGGGAGCAGTACTTC. Amino acid sequence: CASSFSGGAREQYF.

The chain employs TRBV29-1 and TRBJ2-7, with 8 bases matching TRBD2. V shed 4 bases, J shed 5 bases, and the junction held 13 bases outside the gene matches. CDR1 is SQVTM and CDR2 is ANQGSEA in the germline V gene. CDR3 size: 15 residues. The CDR3 loop reads CSVAPSGSGGHEQYF. CDR3 nucleotide sequence: TGCAGCGTTGCCCCTAGCGGATCGGGAGGGCACGAGCAGTACTTC.

This chain joins TRBV5-6 and TRBJ1-1; D might be TRBD1 (6 bases). Germline CDR1 reads SGHDT; CDR2 reads YYEEEE. The CDR3 is made up of 14 amino acids. V lost 5 bases and J 1 base, leaving 12 bases between the germline ends. CDR3 protein: CASRDQGGNTEAFF. Written as DNA, the CDR3 is TGTGCCAGCAGGGACCAAGGGGGGAACACTGAAGCTTTCTTT.

The chain recombines TRBV7-9 with TRBJ1-5, with D perhaps matching TRBD1 (6 bases). Germline V CDR1 and CDR2: SEHNR, FQNEAQ (reference sequence). V gave up 0 bases and J gave up 2 bases, with 11 bases separating them. This CDR3 comprises 16 residues. The CDR3 region is CASSLARGPGNQPQHF. In DNA form, the CDR3 reads TGTGCCAGCAGCTTAGCGCGGGGGCCGGGCAATCAGCCCCAGCATTTT.

This chain joins TRBV12-3 or TRBV12-4 and TRBJ1-3; D is unresolved. This CDR3 comprises 14 residues. Trimming cost V 6 bases and J 1 base, with 10 bases left between them. The CDR3 is CASSPQLSGNTIYF. The DNA of the CDR3 is TGTGCCAGCAGCCCACAGCTGTCTGGAAACACCATATATTTT.

For this clonotype: The junction departs from germline at one end; a sequencing error may be responsible. The chain employs TRBV10-3 and TRBJ2-7; 7 bases agree with TRBD2. The CDR3 covers 10 residues. In germline, CDR1 is ENHRY, CDR2 SYGVKD. The CDR3, as DNA: TGTGCCATCGGGGACTACGCATCCCTCTTC. Translated, it gives CAIGDYASLF.

The genes are TRBV19 and TRBJ1-2; unclear D gene. Germline CDR1 reads LNHDA; CDR2 reads SQIVND (reference sequence). V gave up 6 bases and J gave up 2 bases, with 13 bases separating them. There are 14 residues in the CDR3. CDR3 residues: CASRPPQNNYGYTF. Written as DNA, the CDR3 is TGTGCCAGTAGGCCCCCACAGAACAACTATGGCTACACCTTC.

This chain connects TRBV29-1 to TRBJ2-1; possible D gene TRBD1, 5 bases. The germline V gene encodes CDR1 SQVTM and CDR2 ANQGSEA. This CDR3 contains 10 residues. Between the trimmed V and J ends, which lost 6 bases and 10 bases, there was a span of 10 bases. CDR3 in amino acids: CSVATVEQFF. CDR3 DNA sequence: TGCAGCGTGGCGACAGTAGAGCAGTTCTTC.

This chain connects TRBV29-1 to TRBJ1-1; perhaps TRBD1 as D (5 bases). The CDR3 consists of 14 residues. The V end was cut by 1 base, the J end by 4 bases, with 13 bases between. From germline, CDR1 is SQVTM and CDR2 ANQGSEA. The CDR3 sequence is CSVEGQGGITEAFF. The CDR3 coding sequence is TGCAGCGTTGAAGGGCAGGGAGGGATCACTGAAGCTTTCTTT.

The chain recombines TRBV23-1 with TRBJ1-2; a possible D gene is TRBD1 (6 bases). TRBV23-1 is classed as an ORF, of uncertain function. V was shortened by 6 bases and J by 6 bases, with 11 bases between the two germline ends. The CDR3 has 12 amino acids. CDR3 DNA: TGCGCCAGCAGCCCAGGGGAGGATGGCTACACCTTC. Its translation: CASSPGEDGYTF.

The chain carries TRBV5-1 and TRBJ1-1, with 7 bases fitting TRBD1. The V and J ends lost 2 bases and 1 base, in that order; junction bases with no gene match: 5. There are 15 residues in the CDR3. The germline CDR1 and CDR2 sequences are SGHRS and YFSETQ. The CDR3 DNA reads as TGCGCCAGCAGCTTAACAGGGGCCTCGAACACTGAAGCTTTCTTT. This codes for CASSLTGASNTEAFF.

This clonotype was counted once. V and J are TRBV5-1 and TRBJ2-2; D may be TRBD1 or TRBD2 (5 bases each). This CDR3 region has 14 residues. Germline V gene data show CDR1 as SGHRS and CDR2 as YFSETQ. Between the trimmed V and J ends, which lost 2 bases and 5 bases, there was a span of 10 bases. This CDR3 is CASSLRGETGELFF. The CDR3, as DNA: TGCGCCAGCAGCTTAAGAGGGGAGACCGGGGAGCTGTTTTTT.

V is TRBV5-1 and J is TRBJ2-7; the D gene could be TRBD1 or TRBD2 (5 bases each). The CDR3 runs 13 residues. V lost 0 bases and J lost 5, with 9 bases in between. CDR1 SGHRS and CDR2 YFSETQ come from the germline V gene. The CDR3 nucleotides read TGCGCCAGCAGCTTGGGGGGGTCGAACGAGCAGTACTTC. This codes for CASSLGGSNEQYF.

The chain combines TRBV29-1 with TRBJ2-5, with 7 bases matching TRBD1. This CDR3 is built from 11 residues. Germline V gene lookup returns CDR1 SQVTM and CDR2 ANQGSEA. Trimming took 6 bases from V and 4 from J; bases not matched to a gene: 2. The CDR3 here is CSVHRGETQYF. The DNA for the CDR3 is TGCAGCGTGCACAGGGGAGAGACCCAGTACTTC.